The source of this T cell receptor (beta chain) is a study of blood T cell repertoires in COVID-19. Assay used: immunoSEQ multiplex PCR; TCRdb lists only in-frame clones, some missing. This table has 300,000 to 400,000 clones, 80% to 90% appearing once. The V gene's germline CDR1 is SGHRS and CDR2 YFSETQ. After removal of 3 bases from V and 6 bases from J, the junction contained 6 bases not matched to a gene. CDR3 length equals 15 residues. The source of this sequence is a woman aged 40 to 55 with acute COVID-19. The chain joins TRBV5-1 to TRBJ2-1; 10 bases are shared with TRBD2. The sequencing sample was made of PBMCs or T cells enriched from blood (not recorded which). As DNA, the CDR3 is TGCGCCAGCAGCTGGCCCAAGCGGGGGGGCAATGAGCAGTTCTTC. This gives the protein CASSWPKRGGNEQFF.